This TCR beta chain was captured by sequencing in a study of shared clonotypes between healthy human individuals (TCRdb year 2020). Looking at the study overall: The cohort comprised a couple of women and three men aged 18 to 49 years. For each donor, CD4 naive and CD4 memory were each run on three plates, CD8 naive on two plates, and CD8 memory on one plate. To estimate repertoire size and how much clonotype sharing occurs between individuals, the study deeply sequenced the blood TCR repertoires of about 5 healthy adults. To increase sequencing depth and limit assay-specific biases, different laboratories used diverse techniques to prepare libraries and sequence TCR repertoires. Each donor's leukapheresis produced roughly between roughly 0.85 and 9.5 billion PBMCs.

The germline V gene (reference sequence) sets CDR1 to LNHDA and CDR2 to SQIVND. Trimming accounts for 4 bases at V and 0 bases at J, while the number of junction bases matched to no gene is 6. The cysteine opens and the phenylalanine closes a CDR3 of 15 amino acids. Only the CDR3 part of the read is kept: 45 bases, read in frame from the first base. On this clone itself: The target of this receptor is not known. Base quality data are lacking; no much larger clone is found one base away.

The donors were healthy, HIV-negative adults with no recently reported acute infections or vaccinations. Every donor was a Caucasian adult residing in Nashville, Tennessee, USA. CD4+ T cells were enriched by magnetic negative selection; naive cells were then positively selected on CD45RA, and the negative fraction formed the memory subset. Blood was collected by leukapheresis, and PBMCs were isolated by Ficoll-Histopaque density gradient centrifugation and then cryopreserved in liquid nitrogen vapor phase. Purity and quantity of every magnetically sorted T cell population were checked by analytical flow cytometry. Genomic DNA was isolated from each sorted fraction and quantified by UV absorbance on a Nanodrop 2000c. The paper's findings and limits, for the study overall: Only blood was sampled, and tissue TCR repertoires likely differ from those in blood. Approximately 5% of naive CD4, roughly 3.6% of naive CD8, approximately 2% of memory CD4, and about 0.4% of memory CD8 clonotypes were shared across a handful of donors. Naive subsets generally had larger estimated clonotype richness than memory subsets did. Pairwise subsampling indicated that sequencing depth was expected to affect the degree of clonotype sharing among donors. Even with the large sequencing depth, rarefaction of the sorted-subset datasets indicated that sequencing was incomplete. Higher generation probabilities were observed for clonotypes shared by all four sorted-subset donors than for non-shared clonotypes. Because the study included only a small number of donors, the genetic and exposure-history diversity represented was limited.

TCR CDR3 regions were amplified from genomic DNA by multiplex PCR using the deep immunoSEQ assay. Extracted genomic DNA from each cell subset was spread evenly across all wells of several immunoSEQ 96-well plates, with each plate serving as a replicate. For sorted subsets, roughly 0.2 ug genomic DNA, equal to about 30,000 T cell genomes, was loaded into each replicate PCR. Purified libraries were measured with a Qubit 3.0 fluorometer, size-checked on a Bioanalyzer 2100, and measured again with the KAPA Library Quantification kit. Every immunoSEQ 96-well plate was sequenced on a separate single-read 150-cycle Illumina NextSeq 550 flow cell. The authors processed their data as follows. Because the immunoSEQ output held only junctional sequences and lacked quality scores, the filtering could not match the filtering applied to full-length reads. Sequences were annotated with PyIR, a Python wrapper for IgBLAST v1.9, using IMGT germline references to assign V/J genes and CDR3. Any read was removed if the V/J assignment was weak (E-value above 1e-6), the CDR3 was missing, or the read contained stop codons, out-of-frame junctions, or ambiguous translated residues. A V3J clonotype was defined by an identical inferred V gene, J gene, and CDR3 amino acid sequence. Percentage overlap between repertoires was computed as shared unique clonotypes divided by the size of the smaller repertoire. Richness of each repertoire was evaluated using RTK rarefaction, the Chao1 estimator, and Recon v2.1 estimates of unobserved clonotypes. For all TCRbeta clonotypes obtained by the gDNA method from several donors, generation probabilities were computed with OLGA. TCRdb holds this immuneACCESS table with in-frame rearrangements only. Some clones are missing; in checked studies, unresolved V genes explain under half, and the rest has no known cause. V, J and clone size reflect that table, while D and trimming were determined from the DNA. Counted in this sample were around 1.5 million clones; around 98% of them appeared once. Of the sample, 0.4% to 0.45% is held by the ten largest clones.

Recombination linked TRBV19 to TRBJ2-7, with TRBD1 identical over 7 junction bases. Sequencing was carried out using naive CD4+ T cells sorted from blood. What the cell subset or site label conveys for this sample: CD45RA+ positively selected. This receptor was obtained from a man in his thirties or forties in good health. The nucleotide sequence is given as TGTGCCAGTAGTACCCCGACAGGGATCTCCTACGAGCAGTACTTC. It specifies CASSTPTGISYEQYF.